This is a list of T cell receptor beta chains from one sample in a study of T-cell memory formation after mild COVID-19. One entry per CDR3 protein results from TCRdb running MiXCR on the 5' RACE reads. The sample gives hundreds of thousands of distinct CDR3 sequences, around 25% of which show up once; 12% is in the top ten. The material sequenced was PBMCs or a T cell subset sorted from them (not recorded which). The receptors originated from an adult woman who had mild COVID-19 (a few samples of this study predate the infection). Cell type and time point are not known. The CDR3 runs from the conserved cysteine through the conserved F or W. D genes are given only for firm matches. The size field is filled for only some rows; it gives once, few, many or a size class.

.,.,TRBV7-9,TRBJ2-7,CASSLEIAGEQYF,TGTGCCAGCAGCTTAGAAATAGCCGGGGAGCAGTACTTC
.,.,TRBV24-1,TRBJ2-7,CATSDPGSEQYF,TGTGCCACCAGTGATCCGGGCAGCGAGCAGTACTTC
.,.,TRBV19,TRBJ2-7,CASSIDLLRGYEQYF,TGTGCCAGTAGTATAGATCTATTACGGGGCTACGAGCAGTACTTC
.,.,TRBV20-1,TRBJ2-1,CSARDAGLPYNEQFF,TGCAGTGCTAGAGATGCGGGTCTCCCCTACAATGAGCAGTTCTTC
.,TRBD1,TRBV5-4,TRBJ2-7,CASSTRTGGGEQYF,TGTGCCAGCAGCACCCGGACAGGGGGAGGGGAGCAGTACTTC
.,TRBD2,TRBV29-1,TRBJ2-7,CSVVRTSGSREQYF,TGCAGCGTTGTTAGAACTAGCGGAAGCCGCGAGCAGTACTTC
few,.,TRBV10-3,TRBJ1-1,CAISEEGYTEAFF,TGTGCCATCAGTGAGGAAGGATACACTGAAGCTTTCTTT
.,.,TRBV12-3/TRBV12-4,TRBJ2-2,CASSPPGLAGELFF,TGTGCCAGCAGTCCGCCGGGTTTAGCCGGGGAGCTGTTTTTT
few,.,TRBV7-9,TRBJ2-3,CASSSPLVGGDTQYF,TGTGCCAGCAGCTCCCCGTTAGTAGGGGGAGATACGCAGTATTTT
.,.,TRBV6-2/TRBV6-3,TRBJ2-3,CASSGTRTLTYTQYF,TGTGCCAGCTCGGGGACCCGTACTTTGACTTATACGCAGTATTTT
.,.,TRBV6-6,TRBJ1-5,CASSQDSPNQPQHF,TGTGCCAGCAGTCAGGACAGCCCCAATCAGCCCCAGCATTTT
.,TRBD1,TRBV7-2,TRBJ2-6,CASSLVGQGFSNVLTF,TGTGCCAGCAGCTTAGTGGGACAGGGCTTTTCCAACGTCCTGACTTTC
many,TRBD2,TRBV5-1,TRBJ2-1,CASSSGTSAYNEQFF,TGCGCCAGCAGCTCCGGGACTAGCGCATACAATGAGCAGTTCTTC
.,.,TRBV6-5,TRBJ2-7,CASSYEGRSYEQYF,TGTGCCAGCAGTTACGAGGGGAGATCCTACGAGCAGTACTTC
.,.,TRBV29-1,TRBJ1-1,CSVEASRQGTAFF,TGCAGCGTTGAAGCTTCCCGGCAGGGCACAGCTTTCTTT